The source of this T cell receptor (beta chain) is a study of vaccination and CD4 T cells after COVID-19. On the study more broadly: Post-vaccine sampling followed dose two by a median roughly 65 days (range 14 to 241). Each of the control cultures got a CEFX pool, an HIV-1 Nef pool, or no peptide.

The study sequenced cultured CD4+ T cell DNA using the Oncomine TCR Beta short-read assay. Cultured CD4+ T cells were the source of extracted genomic DNA. TCRdb reprocessed the PCR reads via MiXCR and lists one record per CDR3 protein. The table includes roughly 11,000 distinct CDR3 sequences, around 37% detected once. Concerning this clonotype: No antigen is known for it.

This sample's treatment: roughly 11-day PBMC culture with coronavirus spike peptide pools or control peptides (ViraFEST assay). CD4+ T cells of the unexposed donor were collected before the COVID-19 pandemic (2011-2018). Available cell numbers determined whether unexposed-donor CD4+ T cells were probed with SARS-CoV-2 S/N and four cold-coronavirus spikes. Germline values: CDR1 KGHDR, CDR2 SFDVKD. This CDR3 is 16 amino acids long. Trimming at V came to 3 bases and at J to 3 bases, leaving 5 bases not matched to a gene. Sequenced: CD4+ T cells from blood, cultured in vitro. The sequence derives from a human donor in good health. V usage is TRBV24-1 and J usage is TRBJ1-2, with 11 positions matching TRBD1. In DNA form, the CDR3 reads TGTGCCACCAGTGATCGAGGACAGGGGGCCCACTATGGCTACACCTTC. This sequence encodes CATSDRGQGAHYGYTF.